A selection of T cell receptor beta chains follows, all from one sample in a study of T cell responses to AZD1222 COVID-19 vaccine. Assay used: immunoSEQ multiplex PCR; TCRdb lists only in-frame clones, some missing. The sample lists over 120,000 clones; approximately 93% were seen once. The source material was peripheral blood, sampled after recovery from COVID-19. These receptors were taken from an adult who had recovered from COVID-19. Each CDR3 is given with its conserved first and last residue. A D gene is named only where the DNA matches it firmly. Not all rows give a size; the values are once, few, many and, for expanded clones, a class.

clone_size,v_call,d_call,j_call,cdr3_nt,cdr3_aa
.,TRBV10-1,.,TRBJ2-4,TGCGCCAGCAGAGGGTTCACAGGAACCAAAAACATTCAGTACTTC,CASRGFTGTKNIQYF
.,TRBV11-2,.,TRBJ1-6,TGTGCCAGCAGCTCCGGGCGGGGAAATTCACCCCTCCACTTT,CASSSGRGNSPLHF
.,TRBV11-2,TRBD2,TRBJ2-6,TGTGCCAGCACCACCGGGGGGGCTGGGGCCAACGTCCTGACTTTC,CASTTGGAGANVLTF
once,TRBV4-1,TRBD1,TRBJ1-4,TGCGCCAGCAGCCCCGAGGACAGGGGCGGAAAACTGTTTTTT,CASSPEDRGGKLFF
.,TRBV18,.,TRBJ1-1,TGTGCCAGCTCACCAACGGGCACATACAGGGATTCCACTGAAGCTTTCTTT,CASSPTGTYRDSTEAFF
.,TRBV3-1/TRBV3-2,TRBD1,TRBJ1-6,TGTGCCAGCAGCCAAGACACTCCTTGGACAGGGGGTTTGGCCCTCCACTTT,CASSQDTPWTGGLALHF
.,TRBV6-5,.,TRBJ1-2,TGTGCCAGCAGAGCCCCCGGCGGGAACTACTATGGCTACACCTTC,CASRAPGGNYYGYTF
.,TRBV9,TRBD1,TRBJ2-5,TGTGCCAGCAGCCCGAGGGGGGACAGGGCCCTCTCTGGGAGGGAGACCCAGTACTTC,CASSPRGDRALSGRETQYF
.,TRBV28,.,TRBJ1-6,TGTGCCAGCAGTCTGAATTCACCCCTCCACTTT,CASSLNSPLHF
.,TRBV19,.,TRBJ2-3,TGTGCCAGTAGTACTAGACAGACCACTAGCACAGATACGCAGTATTTT,CASSTRQTTSTDTQYF
.,TRBV30,.,TRBJ2-6,TGTGCCTGGAAATCCCATTCTGGGGCCAACGTCCTGACTTTC,CAWKSHSGANVLTF
once,TRBV19,TRBD1,TRBJ1-6,TGTGCCAGTAGGACGCCCCAGGGGGATTCACCCCTCCACTTT,CASRTPQGDSPLHF
.,TRBV19,.,TRBJ1-2,TGTGCCAGTAGTCCCCGGGACACCTACTATGGCTACACCTTC,CASSPRDTYYGYTF
once,TRBV27,.,TRBJ2-1,TGTGCCATCTCTGACCCACCGGGCCATGAGCAGTTCTTC,CAISDPPGHEQFF
.,TRBV6-5,.,TRBJ1-1,TGTGCCAGCAGTTACTCGAGGGATCGGGGTCACACTGAAGCTTTCTTT,CASSYSRDRGHTEAFF
.,TRBV3-1/TRBV3-2,TRBD1,TRBJ1-6,TGTGCCAGCAGCCTCCTAGGACAGGGCGATTCACCCCTCCACTTT,CASSLLGQGDSPLHF
.,TRBV29-1,.,TRBJ1-1,TGCAGCGCCGTGAGGGTACAAGGCACTGAAGCTTTCTTT,CSAVRVQGTEAFF
once,TRBV7-9,TRBD1,TRBJ1-1,TGTGCCAGCAGCTTAAGGAGGGGGCTCGACACTGAAGCTTTCTTT,CASSLRRGLDTEAFF
.,TRBV10-3,.,TRBJ2-2,TGTGCCATCAGTGTTGGGCAAATCGCGAACACCGGGGAGCTGTTTTTT,CAISVGQIANTGELFF
.,TRBV28,TRBD1,TRBJ1-1,TGTGCCAGCAGTCGGGGACAGGGGTATGAAGCTTTCTTT,CASSRGQGYEAFF
.,TRBV19,TRBD1,TRBJ1-1,TGTGCCAGTAGTCAGGACAGGCGCAACACTGAAGCTTTCTTT,CASSQDRRNTEAFF
.,TRBV18,TRBD1,TRBJ1-2,TGTGCCAGCTCACCCGAGACAGGGGGTAACTATGGCTACACCTTC,CASSPETGGNYGYTF
.,TRBV7-3,TRBD2,TRBJ2-3,TGTGCCAGCAAGGTGGGAGGGCCTGCGGATACGCAGTATTTT,CASKVGGPADTQYF
once,TRBV28,.,TRBJ2-7,TGTGCCAGCAGCCCTGACAGCTACGAGCAGTACTTC,CASSPDSYEQYF
.,TRBV28,TRBD1,TRBJ2-7,TGTGCCAGCAGCTCGGGACAGGTCCCCCACGAGCAGTACTTC,CASSSGQVPHEQYF
.,TRBV19,.,TRBJ2-3,TGTGCCAGTAGTAACCGGGTGGATACGCAGTATTTT,CASSNRVDTQYF
.,TRBV5-6,TRBD1,TRBJ1-2,TGTGCCAGCAGCTTGGAAGGACAGGGGTACTATGGCTACACCTTC,CASSLEGQGYYGYTF
.,TRBV28,.,TRBJ1-6,TGTGCCAGCAGGGACGGGGTGACTTATAATTCACCCCTCCACTTT,CASRDGVTYNSPLHF
.,TRBV3-1/TRBV3-2,.,TRBJ1-1,TGTGCCAGCAGCCAAGAAGGTGGGGAAGCTTTCTTT,CASSQEGGEAFF
.,TRBV11-2,.,TRBJ2-7,TGTGCCAGCAGCTTGGGGGCCGGGTACGAGCAGTACTTC,CASSLGAGYEQYF
.,TRBV6-1,TRBD2,TRBJ2-1,TGTGCCAGCAGTGCCCAGACTAGCGGGAGGGGCCTCGAGCAGTTCTTC,CASSAQTSGRGLEQFF
.,TRBV6-5,.,TRBJ1-1,TGTGCCAGCAGTTACCAGGACAGTCCAAAAGCTTTCTTT,CASSYQDSPKAFF
.,TRBV10-3,TRBD2,TRBJ2-7,TGTGCCATCAGTGAGGCAGCGGGGCTAGCGGGAGGGGGGGTCTACGAGCAGTACTTC,CAISEAAGLAGGGVYEQYF
.,TRBV11-2,TRBD2,TRBJ2-7,TGTGCCAGCAGCTGGACTAGCCGCTACGAGCAGTACTTC,CASSWTSRYEQYF
.,TRBV24-1,TRBD2,TRBJ2-2,TGTGCCACCAGTGATGCCACAGGAGCGGGAGGCACCGGGGAGCTGTTTTTT,CATSDATGAGGTGELFF
.,TRBV3-1/TRBV3-2,.,TRBJ2-4,TGTGCCAGCAGCCCCCGGGGTAGCGGAGCTCAGTACTTC,CASSPRGSGAQYF
.,TRBV6-2/TRBV6-3,.,TRBJ2-7,TGTGCCAGCAGCTCGGCGGGACAGACCTACGAGCAGTACTTC,CASSSAGQTYEQYF
.,TRBV28,TRBD1,TRBJ1-1,TGTGCCAGCAGTTTGGGGACAGGGAGGAGCACTGAAGCTTTCTTT,CASSLGTGRSTEAFF
.,TRBV7-8,.,TRBJ2-7,TGTGCCAGCAGCTTAGGGGGAGTAGCGCAAGTACGGGTCGAGCAGTACTTC,CASSLGGVAQVRVEQYF
.,TRBV6-5,TRBD1,TRBJ1-1,TGTGCCAGCAGTTACTCCGACAGGGTATATACTGAAGCTTTCTTT,CASSYSDRVYTEAFF
once,TRBV27,TRBD1,TRBJ1-5,TGTGCCAGCAGCCCACAGGGGGCGGCCCAGCCCCAGCATTTT,CASSPQGAAQPQHF